Below are 17 T cell receptor beta chains sequenced from a single sample in a study of PD-1 blockade in classical Hodgkin lymphoma. The data were produced by immunoSEQ multiplex PCR, yet TCRdb's version contains in-frame clones alone and is incomplete. Of about 46,000 clones in the sample, around 74% were seen once. Time point given: cycle 4 day 1 (C4D1), after five to seven weeks of nivolumab. Every patient relapsed after autologous stem cell transplantation, and brentuximab vedotin exposure varied. The sequences come from peripheral blood mononuclear cells (PBMCs), collected before the fourth cycle of nivolumab. Source of these receptors: a human donor with classical Hodgkin lymphoma.

CDR3 nucleotide sequence: TGTGCCAGCAGTCGGAGGAAGAAAGGGACTACCGACAGTCTAGAGCAGTTCTTC. Protein: CASSRRKKGTTDSLEQFF. The chain combines TRBV7-8 with TRBJ2-1, with TRBD2 identical over 7 bases. Trimming at V came to 6 bases and at J to 10 bases, leaving 24 bases not matched to a gene. The germline CDR1 and CDR2 sequences are SGHVS and FQNEAQ. This CDR3 region has 18 residues.

The chain uses TRBV5-1 and TRBJ2-5; the match to TRBD1 covers 7 bases. CDR1 is SGHRS and CDR2 is YFSETQ in the germline V gene. CDR3 length equals 15 residues. The V and J ends lost 4 bases and 5 bases, in that order; junction bases with no gene match: 11. CDR3 region: CASSPGTDVSETQYF. In nucleotides, the CDR3 is TGCGCCAGCAGCCCCGGGACAGACGTATCGGAGACCCAGTACTTC.

The CDR3, as DNA: TGTGCCAGCAGTTTAAGGACAGGGGTGTCCTACGAGCAGTACTTC. It translates to CASSLRTGVSYEQYF. The chain combines TRBV27 with TRBJ2-7; 9 bases map to TRBD1. This CDR3 comprises 15 residues. In germline, CDR1 is MNHEY, CDR2 SMNVEV (reference sequence). The V and J ends lost 2 bases and 1 base, in that order; junction bases with no gene match: 3.

The V gene is TRBV28, the J gene TRBJ1-1; the D gene is possibly TRBD1 (6 bases). CDR3 size: 16 residues. Germline lookup yields CDR1 MDHEN and CDR2 SYDVKM. Trimming cost V 3 bases and J 2 bases, with 16 bases left between them. The CDR3 nucleotides read TGTGCCAGCAGTTTTGGTACAGGGTGGCTTAACACTGAAGCTTTCTTT. It specifies CASSFGTGWLNTEAFF.

The chain links TRBV18 to TRBJ2-5, with 11 bases lining up with TRBD1. V lost 0 bases and J lost 4; bases outside the gene matches: 1. CDR1 is KGHSH and CDR2 is LQKENI in the germline V gene. The CDR3 is 15 amino acids. The CDR3 is CASSPPGTGGETQYF. In nucleotides, the CDR3 is TGTGCCAGCTCACCACCAGGGACAGGGGGAGAGACCCAGTACTTC.

The chain links TRBV29-1 to TRBJ2-1; the D gene is possibly TRBD2 (5 bases). Trimming pared 0 bases from V and 0 bases from J, leaving 15 bases between. This CDR3 comprises 17 residues. Germline lookup yields CDR1 SQVTM and CDR2 ANQGSEA. DNA of the CDR3: TGCAGCGTTGAAGATACCCTAGCTGCGTCCTCCTACAATGAGCAGTTCTTC. It codes for CSVEDTLAASSYNEQFF.

This rearrangement joins TRBV14 to TRBJ2-1; a possible D gene is TRBD2 (6 bases). The CDR3 is made up of 14 amino acids. Germline CDR1 and CDR2: SGHDN and FVKESK. The V gene lost 1 base and the J gene lost 9 bases, with 13 bases spanning the gap. The CDR3 here is CASSQVSGVIEQFF. The CDR3 bases are TGTGCCAGCAGCCAAGTGTCGGGAGTCATTGAGCAGTTCTTC.

This clone was seen only once. This chain uses TRBV6-5 with TRBJ1-4; tentatively, D is TRBD1 (5 bases). The V and J ends lost 5 bases and 8 bases respectively, with 15 bases between them. The CDR3 extends over 14 amino acids. Germline V gene data show CDR1 as MNHEY and CDR2 as SVGAGI. CDR3 sequence: CASSPGTAWEKLFF. In nucleotides, the CDR3 is TGTGCCAGCAGTCCCGGGACGGCCTGGGAAAAACTGTTTTTT.

The gene calls are TRBV15 and TRBJ2-2; D is unresolved. Germline loops: CDR1 LNHNV, CDR2 YYDKDF (reference sequence). This CDR3 is built from 13 residues. Trimming took off 1 base at V and 3 bases at J, with 3 bases between the two ends. Here the CDR3 reads CATSRVYTGELFF. The CDR3 nucleotides read TGTGCCACCAGCAGAGTATACACCGGGGAGCTGTTTTTT.

The chain combines TRBV7-2 with TRBJ1-5, with TRBD1 as a possible D gene (6 bases). The germline gives CDR1 SGHTA, CDR2 FQGNSA. The CDR3 totals 15 residues. V shed 4 bases and J shed 4 bases, with 14 bases lying between them. The CDR3, as DNA: TGTGCCAGCAGCTGGGGACAAGTTGCTAATCAGCCCCAGCATTTT. Amino acids: CASSWGQVANQPQHF.

The count of this clone is one. The genes are TRBV28 and TRBJ2-7, with D unresolved. The CDR3 loop spans 11 amino acids. Per germline, CDR1 MDHEN and CDR2 SYDVKM. Trimming cost V 7 bases and J 4 bases, with 8 bases left between them. CDR3 nucleotides: TGTGCCAGCAAACGAGTATACGAGCAGTACTTC. Its protein is CASKRVYEQYF.

This rearrangement joins TRBV28 to TRBJ2-1; D ambiguous. CDR3 length: 11 residues. The V end lost 5 bases, the J end lost 10 bases, and 9 bases lay between the germline ends. CDR1 is MDHEN and CDR2 is SYDVKM in the germline V gene. CDR3 sequence reads: CASSPLREQFF. The CDR3 coding sequence is TGTGCCAGCAGTCCTCTGCGGGAGCAGTTCTTC. Based on the CDR3 plus reference TRBV28 and TRBJ2-1, the full variable domain is DVKVTQSSRYLVKRTGEKVFLECVQDMDHENMFWYRQDPGLGLRLIYFSYDVKMKEKGDIPEGYSVSREKKERFSLILESASTNQTSMYLCASSPLREQFFGPGTRLTVL.

The CDR3 DNA reads as TGTGCCAGCCCCATGAGTCGGGGCGCGAACACCGGGGAGCTGTTTTTT. It specifies CASPMSRGANTGELFF. The chain recombines TRBV7-2 with TRBJ2-2; D possibly uses TRBD1 or TRBD2 (5 bases each). The germline CDR1 and CDR2 sequences are SGHTA and FQGNSA. The CDR3 covers 16 residues. V lost 8 bases and J 0 bases, leaving 16 bases between the germline ends.

The chain has TRBV5-1 and TRBJ2-7; 7 nucleotides agree with TRBD1. Germline values: CDR1 SGHRS, CDR2 YFSETQ. Trimming removed 4 bases from V and 5 bases from J; junction bases left unmatched: 12. The CDR3 extends over 15 amino acids. CDR3 amino acids: CASSIGDRDWDEQYF. CDR3 in DNA: TGCGCCAGCAGCATCGGAGACAGGGATTGGGACGAGCAGTACTTC.

The chain carries TRBV4-2 and TRBJ2-1; 15 nucleotides agree with TRBD2. Germline CDR1 is LGHNA and CDR2 is YNFKEQ. The junction had 9 bases not matched to a gene; V was cut back by 2 bases and J by 4 bases. The CDR3 extends over 19 amino acids. The CDR3 is CASSQLGTSGRYIYNEQFF. The CDR3 DNA reads as TGTGCCAGCAGCCAACTCGGGACTAGCGGGAGGTACATTTACAATGAGCAGTTCTTC.

A note on this clone: The germline gene is not matched at one end of the junction; a read error may be the cause. The chain employs TRBV9 and TRBJ2-1; D may correspond to TRBD1 or TRBD2 (7 bases each). This CDR3 is 18 amino acids long. Germline assignment: CDR1 SGDLS and CDR2 YYNGEE. The CDR3 sequence is CASSSPGEGDRAANAQFF. DNA for the CDR3: TGTGCCAGCAGCTCCCCAGGGGAGGGAGACAGGGCCGCCAATGCGCAGTTCTTC.

In its sample, this clone was seen a few times. This chain joins TRBV4-1 and TRBJ2-2, with D unresolved. CDR3 size: 15 residues. Germline CDR1 and CDR2: MGHRA and YSYEKL. V lost 3 bases and J lost 3, with 11 bases in between. The CDR3 DNA is TGCGCCAGCAGCCAGGGCTTGAGAGACACCGGGGAGCTGTTTTTT. Its translation is CASSQGLRDTGELFF.